The sequence of this T cell receptor (beta chain) was determined in a study of regulatory T cells in long-lasting Graves disease. The time point is: persistent/refractory GD, antithyroid drugs over 5 years with positive TRAb. After RNA was extracted from PBMCs, the TCR library was made from it. CDR3 regions were amplified by Arm-PCR using iRepertoire HTBI primers to build TCR beta libraries. MiXCR was run by TCRdb on the multiplex PCR reads, yielding one entry per CDR3 protein. The table has 500,000 to 700,000 distinct CDR3 sequences, about 30% seen once. The clonotype was recovered from a female donor with Graves disease. The material was peripheral blood mononuclear cells (PBMCs), obtained when the disease was refractory, from a patient treated with antithyroid drugs.

The CDR3 loop reads CASSGTGTGFSPLHF. DNA of the CDR3: TGTGCCAGCAGTGGGACCGGGACAGGGTTTTCACCCCTCCACTTT. The V gene is TRBV2, the J gene TRBJ1-6; 9 positions agree with TRBD1. This CDR3 contains 15 residues. V lost 4 bases and J lost 9; bases outside the gene matches: 7. Per the germline V gene, CDR1 is SNHLY and CDR2 is FYNNEI.